This T cell receptor (beta chain) was recorded in a study of control samples from healthy donors and cancer patients. Repertoires were generated with immunoSEQ multiplex PCR, while TCRdb's copy carries only in-frame clones and drops some. The sample lists over 100,000 clones, over 75% occurring once. Sequenced sample: blood. The receptor was isolated from a human donor in good health. The donor label of this sample is uncertain.

The CDR3 loop reads CASSLAGHGQPQHF. The DNA of the CDR3 is TGTGCCAGCAGTTTAGCAGGGCACGGTCAGCCCCAGCATTTT. The chain links TRBV27 to TRBJ1-5; maybe TRBD1 (5 bases). CDR3 length equals 14 residues. The ends were cut back, 2 bases at V and 6 bases at J, with 11 bases in the middle. Germline values: CDR1 MNHEY, CDR2 SMNVEV (reference sequence).